The present T cell receptor (beta chain) was sequenced within a study of blood T cell repertoires in COVID-19. Study information: Sources were T cells, B-cell-depleted T cells, or PBMCs; the material itself was cDNA or gDNA.

Per the germline V gene, CDR1 is KGHSH and CDR2 is LQKENI. The CDR3 sequence is 16 residues long. Trimming stripped 0 bases from V and 4 bases from J, with 12 bases between. Assignments of participants to cohorts depended upon their own reported clinical history. The repertoire was sequenced with immunoSEQ multiplex PCR; TCRdb's copy has only in-frame clones and lacks some. The table records approximately 300,000 clones, 75% to 90% of them present only once. The chain uses TRBV18 and TRBJ2-2; no clear D. This receptor was identified in a man aged 60 to 75 who had recovered from COVID-19. Sequencing was performed on PBMCs or T cells enriched from blood (not recorded which). The CDR3 loop is CASSPPERGSTGELFF. As DNA, the CDR3 is TGTGCCAGCTCACCACCGGAGAGAGGTTCCACCGGGGAGCTGTTTTTT.